A selection of T cell receptor beta chains follows, all from one sample in a study of blood T cell repertoires in COVID-19. Method: immunoSEQ multiplex PCR; TCRdb's copy keeps in-frame clones and lacks some. The top ten clones hold under 10% of a sample with 210,000 or so clones, under 90% of them seen once. Sequenced: peripheral blood. These receptors were collected from an elderly woman with COVID-19, enrolled during active disease. Both conserved end residues are part of each CDR3. Fields, in order: CDR3 DNA, CDR3 protein, clone size, D gene, V gene, J gene. A D gene is named only where the DNA matches it firmly. The size field is filled for only some rows; it gives once, few, many or a size class.

TGCAGCGTTGAACGGCTCGACAGGGGAAACACCGGGGAGCTGTTTTTT	CSVERLDRGNTGELFF	once	TRBD1	TRBV29-1	TRBJ2-2
TGTGCCAGCAGTTACACACTAAAAGAGACCCAGTACTTC	CASSYTLKETQYF	.	.	TRBV6-5	TRBJ2-5
TGTGCCACTCGGACACCAAACTCCTACGAGCAGTACTTC	CATRTPNSYEQYF	.	.	TRBV19	TRBJ2-7
TGTGCCAGTAGCGACAGGGTCACCTACAATGAGCAGTTCTTC	CASSDRVTYNEQFF	.	TRBD1	TRBV19	TRBJ2-1
TGTGCCAGCAGCCAAAACGAACTCAACGAGCAGTACTTC	CASSQNELNEQYF	once	.	TRBV27	TRBJ2-7
TGTGCCAGCAGCCAGATAGCGGGGATGGGGAATAATTCACCCCTCCACTTT	CASSQIAGMGNNSPLHF	.	.	TRBV3-1/TRBV3-2	TRBJ1-6
TGTGCCAGCAGGCCCCGAAGAGCGAGCGGGGAGCTGTTTTTT	CASRPRRASGELFF	.	.	TRBV3-1/TRBV3-2	TRBJ2-2
TGTGCCAGCAGCCCAGGGAAAGGTAGCAATCAGCCCCAGCATTTT	CASSPGKGSNQPQHF	.	.	TRBV28	TRBJ1-5
TGTGCCAGCAGTTACTCGCGGGGGCCCGGTCAGCCCCAGCATTTT	CASSYSRGPGQPQHF	.	.	TRBV6-5	TRBJ1-5
TGTGCCAGCAGTTCCCTAGAGTCTGGGGCCAACGTCCTGACTTTC	CASSSLESGANVLTF	.	.	TRBV3-1/TRBV3-2	TRBJ2-6
TGTGCCAGCGGGACAGTATCCTATGGCTACACCTTC	CASGTVSYGYTF	.	TRBD1	TRBV28	TRBJ1-2
TGTGCCAGCAGCCAAGAACGGAGTCAGCCCCAGCATTTT	CASSQERSQPQHF	.	.	TRBV3-1/TRBV3-2	TRBJ1-5
TGTGCCAGCAGACTAGCGGGTCCTGGCGGGGAGCTGTTTTTT	CASRLAGPGGELFF	.	TRBD2	TRBV6-5	TRBJ2-2
TGTGCCAGCCACGGACAGGGAGGGGGCACTGAAGCTTTCTTT	CASHGQGGGTEAFF	.	TRBD1	TRBV19	TRBJ1-1
TGTGCCAGCTCAGCGGGCCAAACCTACAATGAGCAGTTCTTC	CASSAGQTYNEQFF	.	.	TRBV28	TRBJ2-1
TGTGCCAGTAGTATCGTAAGCGGGAGTTTGAATGAGCAGTTCTTC	CASSIVSGSLNEQFF	.	TRBD2	TRBV19	TRBJ2-1
TGCGCCAGCAGCCAAGTTCTGTCGAACACCATATATTTT	CASSQVLSNTIYF	.	.	TRBV4-1	TRBJ1-3
TGTGCCAGCACCGGGACACCCACCTATGGCTACACCTTC	CASTGTPTYGYTF	.	.	TRBV6-5	TRBJ1-2
TGTGCCAGCAGCCTGGGGCCAAGCCAAGAAGCTTTCTTT	CASSLGPSQEAFF	.	.	TRBV2	TRBJ1-1
TGTGCCAGCGGTACGACTAGCAACTACAATGAGCAGTTCTTC	CASGTTSNYNEQFF	.	TRBD2	TRBV9	TRBJ2-1
TGCGCCAGCAGCCCTGACAGGGGTTATAATTCACCCCTCCACTTT	CASSPDRGYNSPLHF	.	TRBD1	TRBV5-1	TRBJ1-6
TGTGCCAGCAGTGAAATCCGGGGGGAAGAGACCCAGTACTTC	CASSEIRGEETQYF	.	TRBD2	TRBV2	TRBJ2-5
TGTGCCAGCACCCCAGGGGGGACAGGGAACTATGGCTACACCTTC	CASTPGGTGNYGYTF	.	TRBD1	TRBV28	TRBJ1-2
TGCAGCGTACCGACAGGGGGGACGGTTAACACTGAAGCTTTCTTT	CSVPTGGTVNTEAFF	.	TRBD1	TRBV29-1	TRBJ1-1
TGTGCCACCCAGCGGGACTCCTACAATGAGCAGTTCTTC	CATQRDSYNEQFF	.	TRBD2	TRBV7-9	TRBJ2-1
TGTGCCAGTAGTATTGTAGGGGGTTACACTGAAGCTTTCTTT	CASSIVGGYTEAFF	.	.	TRBV19	TRBJ1-1
TGTGCCAGCAGCCAAACGGGGGGCGCGGGCACTGAAGCTTTCTTT	CASSQTGGAGTEAFF	.	.	TRBV7-9	TRBJ1-1
TGTGCCAGCAGCGGCGCGGGGAGCACAGATACGCAGTATTTT	CASSGAGSTDTQYF	few	.	TRBV9	TRBJ2-3
TGTGCCAGCACCTTCCCTGGGGCTAGCAATCAGCCCCAGCATTTT	CASTFPGASNQPQHF	.	.	TRBV28	TRBJ1-5
TGTGCCTCCTGTGGACAGGGGGTGAACGAAGCTTTCTTT	CASCGQGVNEAFF	.	TRBD1	TRBV2	TRBJ1-1
TGTGCCACCGTCGGGAGCCGAGCGGGAGGGTACAACGAGCAGTACTTC	CATVGSRAGGYNEQYF	.	TRBD2	TRBV28	TRBJ2-7
TGTGCCAGCATGACCCGGGACAGCATGAACACTGAAGCTTTCTTT	CASMTRDSMNTEAFF	few	TRBD1	TRBV28	TRBJ1-1
TGTGCCAGCCTAGACAGCACAGGGGGGGGGATTGATTTCAATCAGCCCCAGCATTTT	CASLDSTGGGIDFNQPQHF	.	TRBD1	TRBV28	TRBJ1-5
TGTGCCAGCAGCTTTTCAGGCAATCAGCCCCAGCATTTT	CASSFSGNQPQHF	.	.	TRBV7-8	TRBJ1-5
TGTGCCAGCAGATGGGACAGGGGGGACAATCAGCCCCAGCATTTT	CASRWDRGDNQPQHF	once	TRBD1	TRBV6-5	TRBJ1-5
TGTGCCAGCAGTGAATTCGGGACTAGCTTATCCCATGAGCAGTTCTTC	CASSEFGTSLSHEQFF	.	TRBD2	TRBV2	TRBJ2-1
TGTGCCAGCAGCCCGGGACTAGCGGGAGAGAGCACCGGGGAGCTGTTTTTT	CASSPGLAGESTGELFF	.	TRBD2	TRBV3-1/TRBV3-2	TRBJ2-2
TGCGCCAGCAGCGTTGAGGGGACAGATGGCTACACCTTC	CASSVEGTDGYTF	.	TRBD1	TRBV5-1	TRBJ1-2
TGCGCCAGCAGCTTGGTAGGGGGAAGTAATCAGCCCCAGCATTTT	CASSLVGGSNQPQHF	.	.	TRBV5-1	TRBJ1-5
TGCGCCAGCAGCTCCGGCGGGGGCTACACCTTC	CASSSGGGYTF	.	.	TRBV5-1	TRBJ1-2